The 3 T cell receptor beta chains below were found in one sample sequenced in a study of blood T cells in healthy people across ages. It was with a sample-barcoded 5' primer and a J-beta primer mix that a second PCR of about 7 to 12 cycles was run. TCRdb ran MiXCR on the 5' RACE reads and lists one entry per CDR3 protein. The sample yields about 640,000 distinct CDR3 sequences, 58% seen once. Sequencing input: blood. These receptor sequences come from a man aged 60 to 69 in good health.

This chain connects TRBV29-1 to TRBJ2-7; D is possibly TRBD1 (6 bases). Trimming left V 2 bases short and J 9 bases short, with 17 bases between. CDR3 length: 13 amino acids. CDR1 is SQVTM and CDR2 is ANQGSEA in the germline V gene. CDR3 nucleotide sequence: TGCAGCGTTGAAACCCACACAGGGCCCAGGCAGTACTTC. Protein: CSVETHTGPRQYF.

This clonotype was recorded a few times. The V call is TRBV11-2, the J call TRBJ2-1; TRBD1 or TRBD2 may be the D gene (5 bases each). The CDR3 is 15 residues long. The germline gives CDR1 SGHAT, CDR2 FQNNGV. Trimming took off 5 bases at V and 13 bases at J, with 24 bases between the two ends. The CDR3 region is CASSLTKRTIGTQFF. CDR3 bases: TGTGCCAGCAGCCTAACCAAGCGGACAATCGGTACTCAGTTCTTC.

Here the CDR3 DNA reads TGTGCCAGCAGTTTAGCTGGGACAGGTCACTACAATGAGCAGTTCTTC. It is translated as CASSLAGTGHYNEQFF. The chain has TRBV12-3 or TRBV12-4 and TRBJ2-1, with TRBD1 matching over 8 bases. The CDR3 sequence is 16 residues long. With 0 bases clipped from V and 3 bases from J, the junction kept 4 bases outside the gene matches.